Listed here are 27 T cell receptor beta chains from one sample, sequenced in a study of T cell responses to AZD1222 COVID-19 vaccine. TCRdb's table, derived via immunoSEQ multiplex PCR, lists solely in-frame clones and lacks some. Among roughly 150,000 clones listed, over 90% were seen once. Here the sequenced sample was peripheral blood, taken 28 days after the second AZD1222 dose. The receptors come from an adult who received the AZD1222 COVID-19 vaccine.

V and J are TRBV6-2 or TRBV6-3 and TRBJ1-1; TRBD1 agrees at 8 bases. V lost 6 bases and J lost 4; bases outside the gene matches: 7. CDR1 MNHEY and CDR2 SVGEGT come from the germline V gene. The CDR3 length is 14 residues. The CDR3 nucleotides read TGTGCCAGCAGCCGGACAGGGATGGCCACTGAAGCTTTCTTT. Its protein is CASSRTGMATEAFF.

This chain joins TRBV7-8 and TRBJ1-1; the D is unclear. The germline gives CDR1 SGHVS, CDR2 FQNEAQ. The V and J ends lost 1 base and 1 base respectively, with 10 bases between them. The CDR3 sequence is 15 residues long. The CDR3 sequence: CASSLGGRSNTEAFF. The CDR3 bases are TGTGCCAGCAGCTTAGGTGGACGGTCGAACACTGAAGCTTTCTTT.

CDR3: CASSPGGNSYGYTF. CDR3 DNA: TGTGCCAGCAGCCCTGGGGGGAACAGCTATGGCTACACCTTC. This sequence joins TRBV7-2 and TRBJ1-2, with D possibly matching TRBD1 (5 bases). The CDR3 runs 14 residues. CDR1 is SGHTA and CDR2 is FQGNSA in the germline V gene. V dropped 5 bases and J dropped 4 bases, with 14 bases sitting between them.

The chain uses TRBV30 and TRBJ1-1; unclear D gene. The CDR3 runs 12 residues. In germline, CDR1 is GTSNPN, CDR2 SVGIG (reference sequence). The V and J ends lost 3 bases and 2 bases respectively, with 7 bases between them. CDR3 nucleotides: TGTGCCTGGAGCCGCCCTAACACTGAAGCTTTCTTT. Translated, it gives CAWSRPNTEAFF. The full variable domain, rest sourced from reference TRBV30 and TRBJ1-1, is SQTIHQWPATLVQPVGSPLSLECTVEGTSNPNLYWYRQAAGRGLQLLFYSVGIGQISSEVPQNLSASRPQDRQFILSSKKLLLSDSGFYLCAWSRPNTEAFFGQGTRLTVV.

The J gene is TRBJ2-1, the V gene TRBV4-2, with 9 bases matching TRBD2. This CDR3 is 16 amino acids long. Looked up from germline, CDR1 is LGHNA and CDR2 is YNFKEQ. V lost 1 base and J lost 2; bases outside the gene matches: 3. The CDR3 DNA follows: TGTGCCAGCAGCCAAGCCGCGGGGGGGACCTACAATGAGCAGTTCTTC. It translates to CASSQAAGGTYNEQFF.

CDR3 coding DNA: TGTGCCAGCAGCTTCCATCCAGAGACCCAGTACTTC. Amino acids: CASSFHPETQYF. The gene calls are TRBV5-6 and TRBJ2-5; D gene uncertain. The germline gives CDR1 SGHDT, CDR2 YYEEEE. This CDR3 spans 12 amino acids. V gave up 2 bases and J gave up 4 bases, with 6 bases separating them.

The count of this clone is one. J is TRBJ2-4 and V is TRBV5-8, with D tentatively TRBD1 (6 bases). CDR3 length: 15 amino acids. V was clipped by 1 base and J by 6 bases, with 14 bases between them. CDR1 SGHTS and CDR2 YDEGEE come from the germline V gene. The CDR3 bases are TGTGCCAGCAGCTTGAACACAGGGTTCAGAAACATTCAGTACTTC. Translating it yields CASSLNTGFRNIQYF.

The chain recombines TRBV7-9 with TRBJ2-1; D is perhaps TRBD1 (6 bases). Germline V gene data show CDR1 as SEHNR and CDR2 as FQNEAQ (reference sequence). V was shortened by 1 base and J by 5 bases, with 18 bases between the two germline ends. CDR3 length: 17 residues. In nucleotides, the CDR3 is TGTGCCAGCAGCTTAGAAACAGGGTTAAGAAAAGACAATGAGCAGTTCTTC. This sequence encodes CASSLETGLRKDNEQFF.

Concerning this clone: One junction end disagrees with the germline gene, perhaps due to a read error. The CDR3 loop reads CSARVPKAVF. The CDR3 bases are TGCAGTGCTAGAGTGCCAAAGGCAGTATTT. The rearrangement links TRBV20-1 to TRBJ2-3; D uncertain. The length of the CDR3 is 10 residues. Germline assignment: CDR1 DFQATT and CDR2 SNEGSKA (reference sequence).

The chain joins TRBV4-2 to TRBJ1-3, with 9 nucleotides matching TRBD1. Germline lookup yields CDR1 LGHNA and CDR2 YNFKEQ. Germline trimming cut 4 bases from V and 6 bases from J; bases unmatched to any gene: 10. The CDR3 is made up of 16 amino acids. This CDR3 is CASSRPGTGSLNTIYF. The DNA for the CDR3 is TGTGCCAGCAGCCGACCTGGGACAGGGAGTTTAAACACCATATATTTT.

This chain uses TRBV25-1 with TRBJ1-1; possible D gene TRBD1, 6 bases. V lost 9 bases to trimming and J lost 3 bases, with 14 bases between them. CDR1 and CDR2 (germline): MGHDK, SYGVNS. This CDR3 is 13 amino acids long. CDR3 sequence (DNA): TGTGCCAGTTGGCCCGAGGGGGACACTGAAGCTTTCTTT. It encodes CASWPEGDTEAFF.

V and J are TRBV3-1 (or the pseudogene TRBV3-2) and TRBJ2-2; TRBD2 matches 9 bases. The CDR3 runs to 15 residues. Germline CDR1 is LGHDT and CDR2 is YNNKEL (reference sequence). Trimming removed 1 base from V and 13 bases from J; junction bases left unmatched: 10. CDR3 protein: CASSQGGLAGGPLFF. The CDR3 nucleotides are TGTGCCAGCAGCCAAGGGGGCCTCGCGGGGGGGCCGCTGTTTTTT.

This clone has only a few counts. This chain uses TRBV4-2 with TRBJ1-5, with 7 bases matching TRBD1. The junction had 6 bases not matched to a gene; V was cut back by 0 bases and J by 4 bases. Per the germline V gene, CDR1 is LGHNA and CDR2 is YNFKEQ. This CDR3 is 16 amino acids long. CDR3 region: CASSQDSRGFNQPQHF. Written as DNA, the CDR3 is TGTGCCAGCAGCCAAGATTCCAGGGGGTTTAATCAGCCCCAGCATTTT.

This chain uses TRBV7-9 with TRBJ2-7; 8 bases line up with TRBD2. Germline assignment: CDR1 SEHNR and CDR2 FQNEAQ (reference sequence). The junction had 6 bases not matched to a gene; V was cut back by 5 bases and J by 3 bases. The CDR3 is 14 residues long. This CDR3 reads CASSSSGVFYEQYF. The DNA of the CDR3 is TGTGCCAGCAGCAGTAGCGGGGTCTTCTACGAGCAGTACTTC. Full variable domain (remainder filled in from reference TRBV7-9 and TRBJ2-7): DTGVSQNPRHKITKRGQNVTFRCDPISEHNRLYWYRQTLGQGPEFLTYFQNEAQLEKSRLLSDRFSAERPKGSFSTLEIQRTEQGDSAMYLCASSSSGVFYEQYFGPGTRLTVT.

The V and J genes are TRBV19 and TRBJ2-7, with a weak D call TRBD2 (5 bases). The CDR3 spans 11 residues. V lost 5 bases and J lost 3, with 5 bases in between. From germline, CDR1 is LNHDA and CDR2 SQIVND (reference sequence). Written as DNA, the CDR3 is TGTGCCAGTAGTGGACTCTACGAGCAGTACTTC. Its protein is CASSGLYEQYF.

This clone is labeled as medium-sized. Other nucleotide sequences from this sample produce the same CDR3. This chain links TRBV5-1 with TRBJ1-1, with D possibly TRBD1 on 5 matching bases. Looked up from germline, CDR1 is SGHRS and CDR2 is YFSETQ. The CDR3 runs to 14 residues. V dropped 0 bases and J dropped 3 bases, with 9 bases sitting between them. The chain's CDR3 is CASSLAGGYTEAFF. In DNA form, the CDR3 reads TGCGCCAGCAGCTTGGCCGGGGGTTACACTGAAGCTTTCTTT.

V gene TRBV5-5 combines with J gene TRBJ1-2, with D possibly matching TRBD1 (5 bases). V was clipped by 0 bases and J by 6 bases, with 12 bases between them. CDR1 is SGHKS and CDR2 is YYEKEE in the germline V gene (reference sequence). The CDR3 is 14 amino acids. The DNA for the CDR3 is TGTGCCAGCAGCTTGGTTGGCAGGGTAGATGGCTACACCTTC. Translation: CASSLVGRVDGYTF.

This chain connects TRBV6-5 to TRBJ1-1; tentative D call: TRBD1 (5 bases). CDR1 and CDR2 from the germline V gene are MNHEY and SVGAGI. The V and J ends lost 0 bases and 1 base respectively, with 12 bases between them. This CDR3 comprises 16 residues. CDR3 coding DNA: TGTGCCAGCAGTTACTCGATTCAGGGTGGGAACACTGAAGCTTTCTTT. This translates into CASSYSIQGGNTEAFF.

V gene TRBV18 combines with J gene TRBJ1-6; TRBD1 might be the D (6 bases). From germline, CDR1 is KGHSH and CDR2 LQKENI. This CDR3 region has 13 residues. Trimming removed 2 bases from V and 15 bases from J, with 14 bases in between. The CDR3 region has the DNA TGTGCCAGCTCACCAGATCGGGAACAGGGCCTCCACTTT. Encoded protein: CASSPDREQGLHF.

This rearrangement joins TRBV19 to TRBJ1-2; D not certain. This CDR3 comprises 15 residues. The germline V gene encodes CDR1 LNHDA and CDR2 SQIVND (reference sequence). Trimming removed 3 bases at V and 0 bases at J, with 11 bases between. CDR3 protein: CASSMLPGANYGYTF. The CDR3 coding sequence is TGTGCCAGTAGTATGCTCCCCGGGGCTAACTATGGCTACACCTTC.

This sequence joins TRBV30 and TRBJ1-1; D is perhaps TRBD1 (5 bases). V was shortened by 4 bases and J by 7 bases, with 13 bases between the two germline ends. CDR1 and CDR2 from the germline V gene are GTSNPN and SVGIG (reference sequence). CDR3 length: 12 residues. In DNA, the CDR3 is TGTGCCTGGAACTCCGGGGCAGTTGAAGCTTTCTTT. The encoded protein is CAWNSGAVEAFF.

This chain uses TRBV14 with TRBJ2-7; 7 bases fit TRBD2. CDR3 length: 14 residues. The V gene end was trimmed by 1 base and the J gene end by 2 bases; junction bases not matched to a gene: 2. Germline values: CDR1 SGHDN, CDR2 FVKESK. The CDR3 DNA reads TGTGCCAGCAGCCAAGTGGGGGGGGCCTACGAGCAGTACTTC. Translating gives CASSQVGGAYEQYF.

This chain connects TRBV6-5 to TRBJ1-1; TRBD1 might be the D (5 bases). This CDR3 contains 15 residues. V lost 6 bases and J lost 5, with 19 bases in between. Germline V gives CDR1 MNHEY, CDR2 SVGAGI. The CDR3 DNA is TGTGCCAGCAGGGACCGGGGGAGAGGGTCGACTGAAGCTTTCTTT. Its translation is CASRDRGRGSTEAFF.

This chain joins TRBV10-1 and TRBJ2-1; D gene ambiguous. Germline CDR1 reads WNHNN; CDR2 reads SYGVQD (reference sequence). The CDR3 extends over 17 amino acids. Trimming shortened V by 0 bases and J by 2 bases, and 14 bases separated the two germline ends. CDR3 sequence reads: CASSESVLGRPYNEQFF. The CDR3 DNA follows: TGCGCCAGCAGTGAGTCGGTCTTAGGCAGACCCTACAATGAGCAGTTCTTC.

V and J are TRBV7-6 and TRBJ2-2; 7 nucleotides agree with TRBD2. The CDR3 extends over 17 amino acids. Trimming removed 2 bases from V and 1 base from J; junction bases left unmatched: 7. Germline V gives CDR1 SGHVS, CDR2 FNYEAQ. The CDR3 DNA reads TGTGCCAGCAGCTTAAGCGGCGGGAGTGGGAACACCGGGGAGCTGTTTTTT. Its translation: CASSLSGGSGNTGELFF.

The chain employs TRBV6-5 and TRBJ2-3, with 8 bases fitting TRBD2. The V gene's germline CDR1 is MNHEY and CDR2 SVGAGI. J lost 2 bases, V lost 6 bases, and 7 bases had no gene match. CDR3 length: 15 amino acids. The CDR3 region is CASSLLAAPTDTQYF. CDR3 nucleotide sequence: TGTGCCAGCAGCCTACTAGCGGCGCCCACAGATACGCAGTATTTT.

The gene calls are TRBV3-1 (or the pseudogene TRBV3-2) and TRBJ1-3; D gene ambiguous. Germline values: CDR1 LGHDT, CDR2 YNNKEL (reference sequence). Deletions cut 6 bases from V and 6 bases from J, with 9 bases between. The CDR3 has 12 amino acids. The CDR3 sequence is CASRQATNTIYF. Written as DNA, the CDR3 is TGTGCCAGCAGGCAGGCGACAAACACCATATATTTT.